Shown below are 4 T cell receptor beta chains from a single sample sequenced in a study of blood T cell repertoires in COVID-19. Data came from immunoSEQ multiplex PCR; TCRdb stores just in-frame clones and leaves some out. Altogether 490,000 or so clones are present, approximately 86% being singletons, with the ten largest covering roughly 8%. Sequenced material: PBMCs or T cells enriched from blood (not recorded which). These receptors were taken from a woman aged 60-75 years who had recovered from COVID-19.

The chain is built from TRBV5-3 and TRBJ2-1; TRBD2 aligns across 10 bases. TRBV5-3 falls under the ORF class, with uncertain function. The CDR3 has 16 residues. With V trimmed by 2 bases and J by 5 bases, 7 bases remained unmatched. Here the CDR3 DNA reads TGTGCCAGAAGCTTTGGGCTAGCGGGGGTCAACAATGAGCAGTTCTTC. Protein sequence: CARSFGLAGVNNEQFF.

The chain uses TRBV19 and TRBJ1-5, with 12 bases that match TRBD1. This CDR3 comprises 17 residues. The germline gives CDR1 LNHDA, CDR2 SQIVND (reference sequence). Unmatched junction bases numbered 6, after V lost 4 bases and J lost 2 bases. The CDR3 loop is CASSTGTGGARNQPQHF. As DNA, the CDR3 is TGTGCCAGTAGTACCGGGACAGGGGGCGCACGCAATCAGCCCCAGCATTTT. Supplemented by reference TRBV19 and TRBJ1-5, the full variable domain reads DGGITQSPKYLFRKEGQNVTLSCEQNLNHDAMYWYRQDPGQGLRLIYYSQIVNDFQKGDIAEGYSVSREKKESFPLTVTSAQKNPTAFYLCASSTGTGGARNQPQHFGDGTRLSIL.

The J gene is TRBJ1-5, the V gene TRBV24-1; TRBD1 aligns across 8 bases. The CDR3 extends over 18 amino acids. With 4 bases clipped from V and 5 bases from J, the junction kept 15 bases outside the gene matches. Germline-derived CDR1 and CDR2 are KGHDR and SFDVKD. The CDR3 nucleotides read TGTGCCACCAGTGACTTCGCCTTCAGGGGGCGCAGGGATCAGCCCCAGCATTTT. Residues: CATSDFAFRGRRDQPQHF.

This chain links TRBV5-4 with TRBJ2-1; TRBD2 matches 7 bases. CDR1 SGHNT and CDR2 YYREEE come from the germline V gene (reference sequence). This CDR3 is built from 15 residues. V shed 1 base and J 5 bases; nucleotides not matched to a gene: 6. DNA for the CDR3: TGTGCCAGCAGCTTGTTGGCGGGGGTTGACAATGAGCAGTTCTTC. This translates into CASSLLAGVDNEQFF.